Given below is one T cell receptor beta chain in context. Its target is not known. The data belong to a study of cytomegalovirus exposure and HLA in healthy donors. Points from the study as a whole: TCR sequences were mostly rare, though some public TCRs occurred in many donors. In an earlier analysis, in 620 or so donors, most V segments appeared productive either ~90% or ~30% of the time. Cytomegalovirus-associated TCR beta chains were listed, numbering 164. In a later analysis, TCR beta V- and J-gene trimming showed a link to a missense DCLRE1C variant.

PCR used 60 Vbeta primers and 13 Jbeta primers. Some clones are missing from TCRdb's copy, which holds only in-frame ones; the method was immunoSEQ multiplex PCR. Found here are about 140,000 clones, roughly three quarters of them singletons; the top ten hold under 2%. The CDR3 extends over 16 amino acids. Trimming stripped 4 bases from V and 6 bases from J, with 19 bases between. Germline CDR1 SGHNT, CDR2 YYREEE (reference sequence). The receptor was derived from a woman in her twenties or thirties in good health and CMV-seronegative. The specimen was PBMCs. This rearrangement joins TRBV5-4 to TRBJ2-2; a weak D match, TRBD1 (6 bases). In nucleotides, the CDR3 is TGTGCCAGCAGCCCTTATCCCACAGGGTCCGCCGGGGAGCTGTTTTTT. Residues: CASSPYPTGSAGELFF. Looking up the rest from reference TRBV5-4 and TRBJ2-2 gives the full variable domain: ETGVTQSPTHLIKTRGQQVTLRCSSQSGHNTVSWYQQALGQGPQFIFQYYREEENGRGNFPPRFSGLQFPNYSSELNVNALELDDSALYLCASSPYPTGSAGELFFGEGSRLTVL.